Sequencing of this T cell receptor beta chain was carried out in a study of T cell clonotyping in hematopoietic cell transplantation. Study in general: Recipient samples before transplant were obtained post-cytoreduction. The study, taken as a whole, reports: Recipient TCR diversity dropped after transplant; expanded clonotypes rose from day 30 to 180. Broader posttransplant TCR repertoire diversity was predicted by graft donor and pretransplant recipient Inverse Simpson Index values.

The sample's time point: recipient sample about 28 days before transplant, after cytoreduction. Samples: about 28 days before transplant, then days 30, 100 and 180 after. Regarding this clone: Its antigen is as yet unknown.

This CDR3 comprises 14 residues. Per germline, CDR1 SQVTM and CDR2 ANQGSEA. The V and J ends lost 8 bases and 4 bases, in that order; junction bases with no gene match: 7. Sequencing used immunoSEQ multiplex PCR; TCRdb keeps in-frame clones, though not all of them. The sample lists approximately 42,000 clones; 75% to 90% were seen once. Material: peripheral blood mononuclear cells, obtained before stem cell transplant. The sequence was obtained from a man aged 55 to 70 with acute myeloid leukemia. Some clones in this sample may be carry-over from other donors' samples. The chain carries TRBV29-1 and TRBJ2-3, with 12 positions matching TRBD2. Written as DNA, the CDR3 is TGCAGCACAGCTAGCGGGGGGGCCCCAGATACGCAGTATTTT. Its translation is CSTASGGAPDTQYF.